These T cell receptor beta chains were read from a single sample in a study of blood T cell repertoires in COVID-19. Sequencing used immunoSEQ multiplex PCR; TCRdb keeps in-frame clones, though not all of them. The sample includes about 310,000 clones, 75% to 90% of them seen just once. The sample comprised PBMCs or T cells enriched from blood (not recorded which). These receptors all come from a woman aged 25 to 39 who had been exposed to COVID-19. CDR3s include the opening cysteine and the closing phenylalanine or tryptophan. Fields, in order: clone size, D gene, J gene, V gene, CDR3 protein, CDR3 DNA. The D gene is left open where the match is weak. Size values are once, few and many counts, or a class for expanded clones, and some rows have none.

>-|TRBD1|TRBJ2-2|TRBV5-5
CASSFPGQGAGELFF
TGTGCCAGCAGCTTTCCGGGACAGGGGGCCGGGGAGCTGTTTTTT
>-|-|TRBJ2-7|TRBV28
CASSFWTETYEQYF
TGTGCCAGCAGTTTTTGGACAGAGACCTACGAGCAGTACTTC
>-|TRBD2|TRBJ2-5|TRBV7-6
CASSLETSGQETQYF
TGTGCCAGCAGCTTAGAGACTAGCGGTCAAGAGACCCAGTACTTC
>-|-|TRBJ1-2|TRBV28
CASSLYPTQSNYGYTF
TGTGCCAGCAGTTTATACCCCACCCAGTCTAACTATGGCTACACCTTC
>-|-|TRBJ2-1|TRBV24-1
CATSGLGGHRGNEQFF
TGTGCCACCAGTGGCTTGGGGGGTCACCGGGGCAATGAGCAGTTCTTC
>-|TRBD2|TRBJ2-1|TRBV2
CASSGGAYNEQFF
TGTGCCAGTAGCGGGGGGGCCTACAATGAGCAGTTCTTC
>-|TRBD1|TRBJ2-7|TRBV19
CASTDRTGPYEQYF
TGTGCCAGTACGGACCGGACAGGGCCCTACGAGCAGTACTTC
>-|TRBD2|TRBJ2-1|TRBV28
CASSVGLAGGEKFF
TGTGCCAGCAGTGTAGGACTAGCGGGAGGAGAAAAGTTCTTC
>-|-|TRBJ2-1|TRBV11-3
CASSLGQANYNEQFF
TGTGCCAGCAGCTTAGGACAGGCTAACTACAATGAGCAGTTCTTC
>-|TRBD1|TRBJ1-2|TRBV28
CASIFPGQGNGYTF
TGTGCCAGCATTTTTCCGGGACAGGGGAACGGCTACACCTTC
>few|TRBD2|TRBJ2-3|TRBV5-1
CASSLGTSGSTDTQYF
TGCGCCAGCAGCTTAGGAACTAGCGGGAGCACAGATACGCAGTATTTT
>-|-|TRBJ2-5|TRBV3-1/TRBV3-2
CASSQARVSGETQYF
TGTGCCAGCAGCCAAGCTCGGGTTAGCGGAGAGACCCAGTACTTC
>-|-|TRBJ1-4|TRBV21-1
CASVGPGAHNEKLFF
-
>-|-|TRBJ1-1|TRBV9
CASSLGQGTEAFF
TGTGCCAGCAGCCTGGGACAAGGGACTGAAGCTTTCTTT
>-|TRBD1|TRBJ2-2|TRBV5-1
CASSAGTGGPGELFF
TGCGCCAGCAGCGCCGGGACAGGGGGACCCGGGGAGCTGTTTTTT
>once|TRBD1|TRBJ1-2|TRBV2
CASSGSGTVYGYTF
TGTGCCAGCAGTGGATCCGGGACAGTCTATGGCTACACCTTC
>-|-|TRBJ1-3|TRBV18
CASSPSNRDTIYF
TGTGCCAGCTCACCGTCAAATAGAGACACCATATATTTT
>once|TRBD2|TRBJ2-7|TRBV11-2
CASSLELAGVYEQYF
TGTGCCAGCAGCTTAGAGCTAGCGGGAGTGTACGAGCAGTACTTC
>-|TRBD1|TRBJ2-2|TRBV9
CASSPGQLTGELFF
TGTGCCAGCAGCCCGGGACAGTTAACCGGGGAGCTGTTTTTT
>-|-|TRBJ2-3|TRBV3-1/TRBV3-2
CASSQAGYPTDTQYF
TGTGCCAGCAGCCAGGCCGGGTACCCCACAGATACGCAGTATTTT
>few|TRBD2|TRBJ2-7|TRBV7-2
CASSRSSGSSYEQYF
TGTGCCAGCAGCCGCAGTAGCGGGAGTTCCTACGAGCAGTACTTC
>few|-|TRBJ1-3|TRBV18
CASSSYRSGNTIYF
TGTGCCAGCTCATCTTACAGATCTGGAAACACCATATATTTT
>-|TRBD2|TRBJ2-7|TRBV3-1/TRBV3-2
CASSLQTFGTSRDEQYF
TGTGCCAGCAGCCTTCAAACCTTCGGGACTAGCAGAGACGAGCAGTACTTC
>-|-|TRBJ2-3|TRBV2
CASSPPPPRADTQYF
TGTGCCAGCAGCCCTCCACCCCCACGCGCAGATACGCAGTATTTT
>-|-|TRBJ2-1|TRBV28
CASRERAPYNEQFF
TGTGCCAGCCGAGAGCGGGCACCCTACAATGAGCAGTTCTTC
>-|TRBD1|TRBJ1-2|TRBV12-3/TRBV12-4
CASRVQGSEGYTF
TGTGCCAGCAGGGTACAGGGGTCGGAAGGCTACACCTTC
>-|-|TRBJ2-1|TRBV9
CASSVVFSQSAYNEQFF
TGTGCCAGCAGCGTAGTATTCTCACAATCAGCCTACAATGAGCAGTTCTTC